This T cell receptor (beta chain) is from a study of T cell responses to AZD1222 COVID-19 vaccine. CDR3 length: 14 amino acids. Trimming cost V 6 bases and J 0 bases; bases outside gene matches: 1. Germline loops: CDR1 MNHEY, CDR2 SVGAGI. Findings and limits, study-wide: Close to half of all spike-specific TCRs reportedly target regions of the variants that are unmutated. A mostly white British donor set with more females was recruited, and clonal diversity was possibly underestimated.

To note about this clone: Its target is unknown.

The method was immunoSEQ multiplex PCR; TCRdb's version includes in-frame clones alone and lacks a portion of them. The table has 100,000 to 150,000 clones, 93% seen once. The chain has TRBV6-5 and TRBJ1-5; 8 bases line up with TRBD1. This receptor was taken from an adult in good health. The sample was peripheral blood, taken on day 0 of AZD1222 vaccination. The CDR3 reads CASRDRVSNQPQHF. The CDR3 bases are TGTGCCAGCAGGGACAGGGTTAGCAATCAGCCCCAGCATTTT.